This is a list of T cell receptor beta chains from one sample in a study of response to subunit inactivated influenza vaccine. TCRdb used MiXCR to reprocess the RT-PCR reads, holding one entry per CDR3 protein. There are some 550,000 distinct CDR3 sequences in the sample; approximately 24% occur only once, and approximately 3% lies in the top ten. These data are also associated with another study on T cells expressing NK-cell markers.

The sample was CD4+ T cells sorted from PBMCs, taken about 13 days after vaccination. Every receptor here comes from a man between 45 and 60 years old who received an inactivated influenza vaccine. Each CDR3 is given with its conserved first and last residue. Fields, in order: J gene, V gene, D gene, clone size, CDR3 protein, CDR3 DNA. The D gene is left open where the match is weak. The listing skips clone size in some rows; elsewhere it reads once, few, many or a size class.

>TRBJ2-3|TRBV20-1|TRBD2|few
CSAGSGSGTQYF
TGCAGTGCTGGTAGCGGGAGCGGTACGCAGTATTTT
>TRBJ1-2|TRBV29-1|-|-
CSVEGGRTAF
TGCAGCGTTGAAGGCGGAAGGACGGCCTTC
>TRBJ2-5|TRBV20-1|TRBD2|-
CSARRASGGLSIF
TGCAGTGCTAGACGGGCTAGCGGGGGCCTAAGTATCTTC
>TRBJ2-7|TRBV29-1|-|many
CSVGYRMNEQYF
TGCAGCGTTGGCTACCGGATGAACGAGCAGTACTTC
>TRBJ2-2|TRBV4-2|-|-
CASSQERGSGRYTGELFF
TGTGCCAGCAGCCAAGAAAGAGGGAGCGGTCGATATACCGGGGAGCTGTTTTTT
>TRBJ2-2|TRBV5-1|TRBD1|-
CASSLAGTGNPGELFF
TGCGCCAGCAGCTTGGCCGGGACAGGGAACCCCGGGGAGCTGTTTTTT
>TRBJ1-2|TRBV28|TRBD1|-
CASSGTGAGYTF
TGTGCCAGCAGTGGGACAGGGGCCGGCTACACCTTC
>TRBJ2-3|TRBV5-1|-|-
CASSLAGLEVDTQYF
TGCGCCAGCAGCTTGGCGGGGCTCGAGGTGGATACGCAGTATTTT
>TRBJ1-6|TRBV4-1|-|few
CASSQEGGTPLHF
TGCGCCAGCAGCCAAGAAGGGGGTACACCCCTCCACTTT
>TRBJ2-7|TRBV20-1|TRBD2|-
CSARVWREGSYEQYF
TGCAGTGCTAGAGTGTGGCGGGAGGGTTCCTACGAGCAGTACTTC
>TRBJ2-7|TRBV20-1|TRBD2|-
CSARGLPWEQYF
TGCAGTGCTAGGGGACTACCGTGGGAGCAGTACTTC
>TRBJ2-3|TRBV10-3|-|few
CATTGHQSTDTQYF
TGTGCCACCACAGGACACCAAAGCACAGATACGCAGTATTTT
>TRBJ2-7|TRBV20-1|-|-
CSARVGTHPYEQYF
TGCAGTGCTAGAGTTGGGACACACCCCTACGAGCAGTACTTC
>TRBJ2-1|TRBV4-3|TRBD2|-
CASSQPSSGTPCYNEQFF
TGCGCCAGCAGCCAACCAAGTAGCGGGACCCCATGCTACAATGAGCAGTTCTTC
>TRBJ2-1|TRBV28|TRBD2|-
CASRTLAGANEQFF
TGTGCCAGCAGAACCCTAGCGGGAGCCAATGAGCAGTTCTTC
>TRBJ1-3|TRBV7-2|-|-
CASSLHTIPSGGTIYF
TGTGCCAGCAGCTTGCACACCATCCCCTCTGGTGGGACCATATATTTT
>TRBJ1-5|TRBV10-2|TRBD1|few
CASSNPDRGRTAHQPQHF
TGCGCCAGCTCCAACCCTGACAGGGGAAGAACGGCCCATCAGCCCCAGCATTTT
>TRBJ1-5|TRBV20-1|-|-
CSASDSPNQPQHF
TGCAGTGCTAGCGACAGCCCCAATCAGCCCCAGCATTTT
>TRBJ1-2|TRBV20-1|-|-
CSARDLRGGYTF
TGCAGTGCTAGAGATTTGAGGGGTGGCTACACCTTC
>TRBJ2-1|TRBV29-1|TRBD2|-
CSVEGTGGTSGTFNEQFF
TGCAGCGTTGAAGGGACAGGTGGGACTAGCGGGACCTTCAATGAGCAGTTCTTC
>TRBJ1-5|TRBV6-5|-|-
CASSSGAYQPQHF
TGTGCCAGCAGTTCAGGGGCCTATCAGCCCCAGCATTTT
>TRBJ2-5|TRBV7-2|TRBD1|few
CASSLAGTVETQYF
TGTGCCAGCAGCTTAGCCGGGACAGTAGAGACCCAGTACTTC
>TRBJ1-4|TRBV6-1|TRBD1|few
CASSGQGAGWEKLFF
TGTGCCAGCAGTGGCCAGGGGGCTGGATGGGAAAAACTGTTTTTT
>TRBJ2-6|TRBV5-1|-|-
CASSLVIRNSGANVLTF
TGCGCCAGCAGCTTGGTCATTCGGAACTCTGGGGCCAACGTCCTGACTTTC
>TRBJ2-3|TRBV2|TRBD2|few
CASRGGSGSEDTQYF
TGTGCCAGTAGGGGGGGTAGCGGGAGCGAAGATACGCAGTATTTT
>TRBJ2-2|TRBV12-3/TRBV12-4|-|many
CASSLFPGELFF
TGTGCCAGCAGTTTATTTCCCGGGGAGCTGTTTTTT
>TRBJ2-7|TRBV7-9|-|many
CASTQGYEQYF
TGTGCCAGCACTCAGGGGTACGAGCAGTACTTC
>TRBJ2-7|TRBV6-1|TRBD2|-
CASSEPSGRGFYEQYF
TGTGCCAGCAGTGAACCAAGCGGGAGAGGCTTCTACGAGCAGTACTTC
>TRBJ2-1|TRBV5-1|TRBD2|few
CASSFFSGINEQFF
TGCGCCAGCAGCTTTTTTAGCGGGATCAATGAGCAGTTCTTC
>TRBJ2-2|TRBV28|-|-
CASSLYPGRNTGELFF
TGTGCCAGCAGTTTATACCCAGGAAGAAACACCGGGGAGCTGTTTTTT
>TRBJ1-3|TRBV7-2|-|few
CASSRPGESGNTIYF
TGTGCCAGCAGTCGCCCCGGGGAATCCGGAAACACCATATATTTT
>TRBJ1-1|TRBV4-1|-|many
CASSQGALNTEAFF
TGCGCCAGCAGTCAGGGAGCGCTGAACACTGAAGCTTTCTTT
>TRBJ1-2|TRBV4-3|TRBD1|-
CASSQRVQGAYGYTF
TGCGCCAGCAGCCAGAGGGTGCAGGGGGCTTATGGCTACACCTTC
>TRBJ1-5|TRBV24-1|-|-
CATSGANHNQPQHF
TGTGCCACCAGTGGGGCGAACCACAATCAGCCCCAGCATTTT
>TRBJ1-3|TRBV3-1|-|-
CASSQERNAGNTIYF
TGTGCCAGCAGCCAAGAACGGAACGCTGGAAACACCATATATTTT
>TRBJ1-4|TRBV20-1|-|once
CSAREPTSGEKLFF
TGCAGTGCTAGAGAGCCCACCTCCGGTGAAAAACTGTTTTTT
>TRBJ1-5|TRBV6-1|TRBD1|-
CASTTSPGTVNQPQHF
TGTGCCAGCACCACGTCCCCTGGGACAGTGAATCAGCCCCAGCATTTT
>TRBJ1-5|TRBV12-3/TRBV12-4|-|few
CASRETGSNQPQHF
TGTGCCAGCAGAGAGACTGGGAGCAATCAGCCCCAGCATTTT
>TRBJ2-1|TRBV5-1|-|-
CASSLSTGQGFGEQFF
TGCGCCAGCAGCTTGTCGACGGGACAAGGGTTCGGTGAGCAGTTCTTC
>TRBJ2-5|TRBV9|-|-
CASSVGGAPGETQYF
TGTGCCAGCAGCGTAGGGGGCGCCCCAGGGGAGACCCAGTACTTC
>TRBJ2-3|TRBV20-1|TRBD2|-
CSPGTSGNTDTQYF
TGCAGTCCCGGGACTAGCGGCAACACAGATACGCAGTATTTT
>TRBJ2-3|TRBV20-1|-|few
CSAYGVGAGSTDTQYF
TGCAGTGCTTACGGGGTGGGAGCAGGGTCCACAGATACGCAGTATTTT
>TRBJ1-3|TRBV6-5|-|-
CASSSVGNTIYF
TGTGCCAGCAGCTCCGTGGGAAACACCATATATTTT
>TRBJ2-1|TRBV20-1|TRBD2|-
CSARTSGLYNEQFF
TGCAGTGCTAGGACTAGCGGACTTTACAATGAGCAGTTCTTC
>TRBJ1-1|TRBV15|-|-
CATSRDLTLSTLGAFF
TGTGCCACCAGCAGAGACCTAACATTAAGTACTCTGGGGGCTTTCTTT
>TRBJ2-2|TRBV7-3|TRBD1|-
CASSLRQGGELFF
TGTGCCAGCAGCTTAAGACAGGGCGGGGAGCTGTTTTTT
>TRBJ2-5|TRBV7-9|TRBD1|-
CAGIPGTEETQYF
TGTGCCGGAATTCCCGGGACAGAAGAGACCCAGTACTTC
>TRBJ1-2|TRBV20-1|-|-
CSAREVVNGYTF
TGCAGTGCTAGAGAAGTTGTAAATGGCTACACCTTC
>TRBJ1-2|TRBV15|-|few
CATSSTGTLYGYTF
TGTGCCACCAGCAGCACCGGGACTCTCTATGGCTACACCTTC
>TRBJ2-1|TRBV4-2|-|-
CASSQESYSYNEQFF
TGTGCCAGCAGCCAGGAATCTTACTCCTACAATGAGCAGTTCTTC
>TRBJ1-5|TRBV11-2|-|few
CASSLFNNQPQHF
TGTGCCAGCAGCTTGTTCAACAATCAGCCCCAGCATTTT
>TRBJ2-5|TRBV15|-|-
CATSIGQETQYF
TGTGCCACCAGCATCGGGCAAGAGACCCAGTACTTC